This TCR beta chain was found in a study of molecular identifiers for immune sequencing clone quantification. For the study at large: Within a replicate experiment, RNA obtained from either 20,000 or 100,000 naive CD8 cells was divided into five aliquots, and four of those aliquots were then sequenced. Study conclusions and caveats: Clones exceeding 20 RNA copies carried over 98% of effector molecules but under 1% of naive-cell molecules.

Naive CD8 T cells were FACS-sorted by CD8+CD4-CCR7+CD45RA+ markers. Germline lookup yields CDR1 GTSNPN and CDR2 SVGIG (reference sequence). V gave up 5 bases and J gave up 1 base; unmatched junction bases: 10. The CDR3 extends over 15 amino acids. This clonotype was detected many times. Its matching antigen is unknown. In preparing bulk TCR libraries, previously described methods and listed TCR primers were used. One entry per CDR3 protein results from TCRdb running MiXCR on the PCR reads. The repertoire holds approximately 63,000 distinct CDR3 sequences, 15% to 20% seen once, with 1.1% to 1.5% in the top ten.

The receptor was derived from a human donor in good health. Some libraries in this study had Jurkat cell RNA spiked in. Sequenced: naive CD8+ T cells from blood, with Jurkat cell RNA spiked in. Subset described: FACS-sorted CD8+CD4-CCR7+CD45RA+ naive T cells. V is TRBV30 and J is TRBJ1-1; TRBD1 aligns across 7 bases. CDR3 in DNA: TGTGCCTGGGGGGGAGGGGGCCTGGGGAACACTGAAGCTTTCTTT. Protein product: CAWGGGGLGNTEAFF.